This TCR beta chain is from a study of shared clonotypes between healthy human individuals. Across several immunoSEQ plates, the genomic DNA of each subset was split evenly. Clones were sequenced by immunoSEQ multiplex PCR, and TCRdb holds only the in-frame ones, with some missing. The table records about 1.1 million clones, about 72% of them present only once. In the case of this clone: Its antigen is undetermined.

This CDR3 comprises 15 residues. Germline CDR1 reads SGHRS; CDR2 reads YFSETQ. V lost 0 bases and J lost 3, with 13 bases in between. Overall study results and limits: Depth of sequencing was expected to influence donor clonotype sharing.

This clonotype originated in a young man in good health. Some clones in this sample may be carry-over from other donors' samples. Sequencing was carried out using memory CD4+ T cells from PBMCs. Stated subset: CD45RA-negative fraction. The chain carries TRBV5-1 and TRBJ2-7, with D possibly matching TRBD2 (5 bases). The CDR3 coding sequence is TGCGCCAGCAGCTTGGGGCCGGGATCCCTCTACGAGCAGTACTTC. It specifies CASSLGPGSLYEQYF.